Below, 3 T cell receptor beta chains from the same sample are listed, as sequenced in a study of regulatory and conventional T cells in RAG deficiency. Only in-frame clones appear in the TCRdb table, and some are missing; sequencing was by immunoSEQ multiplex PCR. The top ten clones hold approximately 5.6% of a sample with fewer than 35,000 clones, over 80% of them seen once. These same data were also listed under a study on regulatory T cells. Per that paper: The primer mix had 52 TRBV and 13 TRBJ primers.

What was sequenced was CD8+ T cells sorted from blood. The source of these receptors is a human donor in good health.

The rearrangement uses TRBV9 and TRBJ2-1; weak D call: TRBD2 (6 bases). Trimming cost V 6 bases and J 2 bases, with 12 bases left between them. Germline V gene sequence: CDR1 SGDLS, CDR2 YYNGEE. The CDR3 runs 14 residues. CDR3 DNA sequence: TGTGCCAGCAACCGGGACTTACCCTACAATGAGCAGTTCTTC. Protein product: CASNRDLPYNEQFF.

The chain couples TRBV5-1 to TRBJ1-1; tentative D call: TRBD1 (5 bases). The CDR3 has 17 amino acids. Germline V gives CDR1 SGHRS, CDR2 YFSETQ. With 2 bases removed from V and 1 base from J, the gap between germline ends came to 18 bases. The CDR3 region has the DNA TGCGCCAGCAGCTTCGTGGGGCCAGAGGGGCCGAACACTGAAGCTTTCTTT. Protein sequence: CASSFVGPEGPNTEAFF.

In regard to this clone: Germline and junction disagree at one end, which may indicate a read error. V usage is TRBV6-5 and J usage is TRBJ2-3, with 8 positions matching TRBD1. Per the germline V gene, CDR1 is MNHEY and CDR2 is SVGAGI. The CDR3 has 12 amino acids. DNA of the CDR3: TGTGCCAGCAGTTACTCGGGCAGGGGGCTCAATTTT. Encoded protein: CASSYSGRGLNF.